A selection of T cell receptor beta chains follows, all from one sample in a study of T cell repertoires in cytomegalovirus infection. These TCRs are of unknown antigen specificity. TCRdb redid the calling of the reads with MiXCR, one entry per CDR3 protein. Altogether about 570,000 distinct CDR3 sequences are present, roughly 42% being singletons, with the ten largest covering 48%. The sample was cultured PBMCs, taken from culture after CMV antigen stimulation. These receptor sequences come from a human donor in good health (CMV status not recorded). Some clones in this sample may be carry-over from other donors' samples. The CDR3 runs from the conserved cysteine through the conserved F or W. Fields, in order: J gene, D gene, clone size, V gene, CDR3 DNA, CDR3 protein. A D gene is named only where the DNA matches it firmly. Not all rows give a size; the values are once, few, many and, for expanded clones, a class.

J: TRBJ2-7
D: TRBD1
size: many
V: TRBV7-2
DNA: TGTGCCAGCAGCTCCCGGACAGGAACCTACGAGCAGTACTTC
CDR3: CASSSRTGTYEQYF

J: TRBJ2-5
D: -
size: few
V: TRBV10-2
DNA: TGCGCCAGCAGTACCCTGGCCGGGTGGACCCAGTACTTC
CDR3: CASSTLAGWTQYF

J: TRBJ2-1
D: TRBD2
size: once
V: TRBV18
DNA: TGTGCCAGCTCACCAACCGGGACTAGCGCTGGGGCGGGAAACAATGAGCAGTTCTTC
CDR3: CASSPTGTSAGAGNNEQFF

J: TRBJ1-4
D: -
size: -
V: TRBV7-2
DNA: TGTGCCAGCAGCTTAAGCAGCATTAATGAAAAACTGTTTTTT
CDR3: CASSLSSINEKLFF

J: TRBJ2-5
D: -
size: -
V: TRBV7-2
DNA: TGTGCCGCCCAACAGGCGACCTGGGAGACCCAGTACTTC
CDR3: CAAQQATWETQYF

J: TRBJ2-3
D: TRBD1
size: -
V: TRBV19
DNA: TGTGCCACGAGGGACAGGGGCACAGATACGCAGTATTTT
CDR3: CATRDRGTDTQYF

J: TRBJ1-2
D: -
size: -
V: TRBV28
DNA: TGTGCCAGCAGCCAGACAGATGGCTACACCTTC
CDR3: CASSQTDGYTF

J: TRBJ2-2
D: -
size: -
V: TRBV7-8
DNA: TGTGCCAGCAGCTTAGTCCGCTGGGACACCGGGGAGCTGTTTTTT
CDR3: CASSLVRWDTGELFF

J: TRBJ2-1
D: -
size: -
V: TRBV25-1
DNA: TGTGCCAGCAGTGAATTCCGGGACCACAATGAGCAGTTCTTC
CDR3: CASSEFRDHNEQFF

J: TRBJ1-2
D: -
size: -
V: TRBV15
DNA: TGTGCCACCAGTATCGGGGTGGGAGACACACTGGGCTACACCTTC
CDR3: CATSIGVGDTLGYTF

J: TRBJ1-1
D: TRBD1
size: few
V: TRBV6-1
DNA: TGTGCCAGCACCATAGGGACAGGGGGCACTGAAGCTTTCTTT
CDR3: CASTIGTGGTEAFF

J: TRBJ2-3
D: TRBD2
size: many
V: TRBV19
DNA: TGTGCCAGTAGCTGGCTAGCGGGAGTGGAAGATACGCAGTATTTT
CDR3: CASSWLAGVEDTQYF

J: TRBJ2-5
D: -
size: -
V: TRBV7-2
DNA: TGTGCCAGCAGCTTGAGGGCTATTAATCTAGGGGAGACCCAGTACTTC
CDR3: CASSLRAINLGETQYF

J: TRBJ1-4
D: -
size: -
V: TRBV7-9
DNA: TGTGCCAGCAGCCCCAAAGGGACGGGTTCAACTAATGAAAAACTGTTTTTT
CDR3: CASSPKGTGSTNEKLFF

J: TRBJ2-7
D: -
size: -
V: TRBV29-1
DNA: TGCAGCGTTGTAGGGGGAGGGTTGAACGAGCAGTACTTC
CDR3: CSVVGGGLNEQYF

J: TRBJ1-5
D: -
size: -
V: TRBV5-5
DNA: TGTGCCAGCAGCAGGGACGTCCTTGGGCCCCAGCATTTT
CDR3: CASSRDVLGPQHF

J: TRBJ2-5
D: -
size: -
V: TRBV19
DNA: TGTGCCACAGGGACTTTCGGAGAGACCCAGTACTTC
CDR3: CATGTFGETQYF

J: TRBJ1-2
D: TRBD1
size: few
V: TRBV19
DNA: TGTGCCAGTAGCATAACATGGACCCGAGGGACAGGAATCTATGGCTACACCTTC
CDR3: CASSITWTRGTGIYGYTF

J: TRBJ1-5
D: -
size: -
V: TRBV4-1
DNA: TGCGCCAGCAGCCACGAGCTTTCGGTGGGACAGCCCCAGCATTTT
CDR3: CASSHELSVGQPQHF

J: TRBJ2-1
D: TRBD2
size: -
V: TRBV27
DNA: TGTGCCAGCAAAGGCGGGGGTGGATACAATGAGCAGTTCTTC
CDR3: CASKGGGGYNEQFF

J: TRBJ2-2
D: -
size: -
V: TRBV7-9
DNA: TGTGCCAGCAGCGACCCTTGGCGGGGGAACACCGGGGAGCTGTTTTTT
CDR3: CASSDPWRGNTGELFF

J: TRBJ1-1
D: -
size: -
V: TRBV6-6
DNA: TGTGCCAGCAGTTACCTGGGAATGAACACTGAAGCTTTCTTT
CDR3: CASSYLGMNTEAFF

J: TRBJ2-1
D: TRBD2
size: few
V: TRBV7-6
DNA: TGTGCCAGCAGTCAGAGCGGGAGGGCCTACAATGAGCAGTTCTTC
CDR3: CASSQSGRAYNEQFF

J: TRBJ2-7
D: -
size: -
V: TRBV5-6
DNA: TGTGCCAGCAGCTTGTTGGGGACGGACACCTACGAGCAGTACTTC
CDR3: CASSLLGTDTYEQYF

J: TRBJ2-5
D: -
size: -
V: TRBV12-3/TRBV12-4
DNA: TGTGCCAGCAGTTTGGCGGGACAAAGGGAGACCCAGTACTTC
CDR3: CASSLAGQRETQYF

J: TRBJ2-1
D: -
size: once
V: TRBV7-4
DNA: TGTGCCAGCACCCCACTCGGTTCGAGAGAGCAGTTCTTC
CDR3: CASTPLGSREQFF

J: TRBJ1-5
D: -
size: -
V: TRBV19
DNA: TGTGCCAGTAGTCAAACTTGGGACGGCAATCAGCCCCAGCATTTT
CDR3: CASSQTWDGNQPQHF

J: TRBJ1-4
D: TRBD1
size: few
V: TRBV4-3
DNA: TGCGCCAGCAGCCTGTGGACAGGGGGGACGGCAACTAATGAAAAACTGTTTTTT
CDR3: CASSLWTGGTATNEKLFF

J: TRBJ1-1
D: -
size: many
V: TRBV7-2
DNA: TGTGCCAGCAGCCCAGAGGTGGTCCGGCGCCAGGGAGCTTTCTTT
CDR3: CASSPEVVRRQGAFF

J: TRBJ1-2
D: -
size: -
V: TRBV20-1
DNA: TGCGGAGGACAAGAGGGTTTGGATGGCTACACCTTC
CDR3: CGGQEGLDGYTF

J: TRBJ2-5
D: TRBD1
size: -
V: TRBV12-5
DNA: TGTGCTAGTGGTTTGGTGTACGATGGACAGGGGCGTCCGGAGACCCAGTACTTC
CDR3: CASGLVYDGQGRPETQYF

J: TRBJ2-3
D: -
size: -
V: TRBV15
DNA: TGTGCCACCAGAGGTTTCCGGGCCCTGAACACAGATACGCAGTATTTT
CDR3: CATRGFRALNTDTQYF

J: TRBJ1-5
D: -
size: -
V: TRBV4-1
DNA: TGCGCCAGCAGCCAAGATCGGATTGGGAGGGGCAATCAGCCCCAGCATTTT
CDR3: CASSQDRIGRGNQPQHF

J: TRBJ1-1
D: -
size: few
V: TRBV6-2/TRBV6-3
DNA: TGTGCCAGCAGTTACTCGGTGGTGAACACTGAAGCTTTCTTT
CDR3: CASSYSVVNTEAFF

J: TRBJ2-3
D: -
size: -
V: TRBV29-1
DNA: TGCAGCGTTGAAGATTGGGGCCACACAGATACGCAGTATTTT
CDR3: CSVEDWGHTDTQYF

J: TRBJ2-7
D: -
size: -
V: TRBV7-2
DNA: TGTGCCAGCAGCTTTAGCCGAGGCGGCTACGAGCAGTACTTC
CDR3: CASSFSRGGYEQYF

J: TRBJ2-6
D: -
size: -
V: TRBV24-1
DNA: TGTGCCACCAGTGATCGGGACACCCCGGTGGGGGCCAACGTCCTGACTTTC
CDR3: CATSDRDTPVGANVLTF

J: TRBJ2-1
D: -
size: many
V: TRBV7-6
DNA: TGTGCCAGCAGCCCCACTCTCCACGCGGCCCTTCTAATCTTC
CDR3: CASSPTLHAALLIF

J: TRBJ1-1
D: -
size: few
V: TRBV7-9
DNA: TGTGCCAGCAGCTTAGTCGGGGTGTTTGGACTGAACACTGAAGCTTTCTTT
CDR3: CASSLVGVFGLNTEAFF

J: TRBJ1-2
D: -
size: many
V: TRBV7-2
DNA: TGTGCCAGCACCGAGGGACCCGCAAACTATGGCTACACCTTC
CDR3: CASTEGPANYGYTF

J: TRBJ1-5
D: -
size: many
V: TRBV6-1
DNA: TGTGCCAGCAGCCCGACAGGAGTCAATCAGCCCCAGCATTTT
CDR3: CASSPTGVNQPQHF